The rows below give T cell receptor beta chains drawn from one sample of a study of OX40 agonist ivuxolimab in advanced cancers. Data came from immunoSEQ multiplex PCR; TCRdb stores just in-frame clones and leaves some out. Among roughly 60,000 clones listed, roughly 80% were seen once. The material was CD4+ or CD8+ T cells sorted from blood, obtained in a trial of the OX40 agonist ivuxolimab. These TCRs come from an adult with an advanced solid tumor such as melanoma, head and neck, liver or kidney cancer. Each CDR3 is given with its conserved first and last residue. The D gene is left open where the match is weak. Clone size is stated in some rows and not others, as once, few, many or a class when expanded.

clone_size: .
d_call: .
j_call: TRBJ1-3
v_call: TRBV5-1
cdr3_aa: CASNPDSSGNTIYF
cdr3_nt: TGCGCCAGCAACCCGGACAGCTCTGGAAACACCATATATTTT

clone_size: once
d_call: TRBD1
j_call: TRBJ2-1
v_call: TRBV5-1
cdr3_aa: CASSTQGNEQFF
cdr3_nt: TGCGCCAGCAGCACACAGGGGAATGAGCAGTTCTTC

clone_size: medium-sized
d_call: TRBD1
j_call: TRBJ1-2
v_call: TRBV27
cdr3_aa: CASSLRVRGQGYTF
cdr3_nt: TGTGCCAGCAGTCTCCGGGTCAGGGGGCAAGGCTACACCTTC

clone_size: .
d_call: TRBD1
j_call: TRBJ2-7
v_call: TRBV30
cdr3_aa: CAWTTPGGAFYEQYF
cdr3_nt: TGTGCCTGGACCACCCCAGGGGGCGCTTTCTACGAGCAGTACTTC

clone_size: .
d_call: .
j_call: TRBJ1-2
v_call: TRBV9
cdr3_aa: CASSVAIGVNGYTF
cdr3_nt: TGTGCCAGCAGCGTAGCTATAGGCGTAAATGGCTACACCTTC

clone_size: .
d_call: .
j_call: TRBJ1-4
v_call: TRBV6-1
cdr3_aa: CASSTGTFKLFF
cdr3_nt: TGTGCCAGCAGCACCGGGACTTTTAAACTGTTTTTT

clone_size: .
d_call: .
j_call: TRBJ1-5
v_call: TRBV6-1
cdr3_aa: CASSELFKNQPQHF
cdr3_nt: TGTGCCAGCAGTGAGCTTTTCAAGAATCAGCCCCAGCATTTT

clone_size: .
d_call: .
j_call: TRBJ2-7
v_call: TRBV6-1
cdr3_aa: CASRQNYEQYF
cdr3_nt: TGTGCCAGCAGACAAAACTACGAGCAGTACTTC

clone_size: .
d_call: .
j_call: TRBJ1-1
v_call: TRBV29-1
cdr3_aa: CSVEVGEAFF
cdr3_nt: TGCAGCGTTGAAGTCGGAGAAGCTTTCTTT

clone_size: .
d_call: .
j_call: TRBJ2-3
v_call: TRBV18
cdr3_aa: CASSRGGDADTQYF
cdr3_nt: TGTGCCAGCTCACGTGGCGGGGACGCAGATACGCAGTATTTT

clone_size: .
d_call: .
j_call: TRBJ2-3
v_call: TRBV7-9
cdr3_aa: CASSLRIYSRDTDTQYF
cdr3_nt: TGTGCCAGCAGCTTACGTATCTATAGTCGAGACACAGATACGCAGTATTTT

clone_size: .
d_call: .
j_call: TRBJ2-7
v_call: TRBV5-4
cdr3_aa: CASSFGGSHYEQYF
cdr3_nt: TGTGCCAGCAGCTTCGGGGGATCCCACTACGAGCAGTACTTC

clone_size: once
d_call: .
j_call: TRBJ2-2
v_call: TRBV11-3
cdr3_aa: CASSLSPAGELFF
cdr3_nt: TGTGCCAGCAGCTTATCCCCCGCCGGGGAGCTGTTTTTT

clone_size: once
d_call: TRBD1
j_call: TRBJ2-5
v_call: TRBV29-1
cdr3_aa: CSVRIGGGLETQYF
cdr3_nt: TGCAGCGTTAGGATAGGGGGCGGGCTAGAGACCCAGTACTTC

clone_size: .
d_call: .
j_call: TRBJ1-2
v_call: TRBV5-1
cdr3_aa: CASSYQDSYGYTF
cdr3_nt: TGCGCCAGCAGCTACCAGGACAGCTATGGCTACACCTTC

clone_size: .
d_call: .
j_call: TRBJ2-7
v_call: TRBV2
cdr3_aa: CASTGGSVREQYF
cdr3_nt: TGTGCCAGCACCGGCGGCAGTGTGCGCGAGCAGTACTTC

clone_size: .
d_call: .
j_call: TRBJ1-2
v_call: TRBV10-3
cdr3_aa: CAVTAQGTYGYTF
cdr3_nt: TGTGCCGTAACTGCGCAGGGTACCTATGGCTACACCTTC